One and the same sample provided the 31 T cell receptor beta chains below, sequenced in a study of T cells in Graves' hyperthyroidism and ophthalmopathy. RNA transcripts yielded amplified TCR beta CDR3 regions. First-round RT-PCR targeting the TCR CDR3 was performed with the HTBI primer set. Via MiXCR, TCRdb re-called the multiplex PCR reads, giving one row per CDR3 protein. Among hundreds of thousands of distinct CDR3 sequences listed, 13% to 15% were seen once. Sequencing was done on a sample of blood. Receptor source: a woman between 40 and 55 years old with Graves' hyperthyroidism.

The chain uses TRBV10-3 and TRBJ1-6; D may be TRBD1 (5 bases). Germline V gene lookup returns CDR1 ENHRY and CDR2 SYGVKD. The CDR3 runs 13 residues. Trimming removed 6 bases from V and 10 bases from J, with 13 bases in between. This chain's CDR3 is CAIRGESESPLHF. The DNA of the CDR3 is TGTGCCATCAGGGGGGAATCTGAATCACCCCTCCACTTT.

There are many counts of this clonotype. The V call is TRBV7-3, the J call TRBJ2-3, with 15 bases lining up with TRBD2. Per germline, CDR1 SGHTA and CDR2 FQGTGA. With V trimmed by 4 bases and J by 4 bases, 12 bases remained unmatched. This CDR3 region has 19 residues. The CDR3 DNA is TGTGCCAGCAGCTCTGGACTAGCGGGAGGGCCTTCGAGACCAGATACGCAGTATTTT. This translates into CASSSGLAGGPSRPDTQYF.

The chain joins TRBV20-1 to TRBJ2-5; 12 nucleotides agree with TRBD2. This CDR3 contains 15 residues. The V gene's germline CDR1 is DFQATT and CDR2 SNEGSKA (reference sequence). The ends lost 2 bases at V and 5 bases at J; junction bases unmatched: 6. The CDR3 DNA is TGCAGTGCTAGATCGGCTAGCGGGAGGGCTGAGACCCAGTACTTC. Encoded protein: CSARSASGRAETQYF.

CDR3 protein: CASRHGVSSGNTIYF. For the CDR3, the DNA is TGTGCCAGTAGACACGGGGTCTCCTCTGGAAACACCATATATTTT. The chain recombines TRBV19 with TRBJ1-3; no firm D call. The CDR3 contains 15 residues. The V and J ends lost 6 bases and 0 bases respectively, with 12 bases between them. CDR1 is LNHDA and CDR2 is SQIVND in the germline V gene (reference sequence).

This clonotype was counted many times. V gene TRBV5-6 combines with J gene TRBJ2-3, with 12 bases matching TRBD2. The CDR3 is 16 amino acids. In germline, CDR1 is SGHDT, CDR2 YYEEEE. V gave up 4 bases and J gave up 3 bases; unmatched junction bases: 6. The CDR3 DNA reads TGTGCCAGCAGCACGGGACTAGCGGGCTGGACAGATACGCAGTATTTT. Its translation is CASSTGLAGWTDTQYF.

This chain links TRBV25-1 with TRBJ2-5; D remains ambiguous. CDR1 MGHDK and CDR2 SYGVNS come from the germline V gene. Trimming removed 3 bases at V and 5 bases at J, with 13 bases between. CDR3 length: 14 residues. CDR3 bases: TGTGCCAGCAGTGACCTCACGGATTTGGAGACCCAGTACTTC. Its protein is CASSDLTDLETQYF.

This clonotype was observed at least ten times. This chain uses TRBV27 with TRBJ1-1; D is unresolved. Germline values: CDR1 MNHEY, CDR2 SMNVEV (reference sequence). V lost 2 bases and J lost 6, with 10 bases in between. This CDR3 is 13 amino acids long. The CDR3, as DNA: TGTGCCAGCAGTTTAAATCGAGGTTCTGAAGCTTTCTTT. Its translation is CASSLNRGSEAFF.

In its sample, this clonotype was seen many times. The J gene is TRBJ2-3, the V gene TRBV2; 7 nucleotides agree with TRBD2. The CDR3 runs to 15 residues. CDR1 and CDR2 from the germline V gene are SNHLY and FYNNEI. V gave up 4 bases and J gave up 2 bases; unmatched junction bases: 6. The CDR3 spells CASSVGGGPTDTQYF. The CDR3, as DNA: TGTGCCAGCAGTGTCGGGGGAGGGCCCACAGATACGCAGTATTTT.

This clonotype occurred a few times. The chain uses TRBV28 and TRBJ2-1, with D possibly matching TRBD2 (5 bases). Germline V CDR1 and CDR2: MDHEN, SYDVKM. There are 12 residues in the CDR3. Trimming cost V 5 bases and J 9 bases, with 11 bases left between them. CDR3 DNA: TGTGCCAGCAGTAAGATACGGGGTGAGCAGTTCTTC. The encoded protein is CASSKIRGEQFF.

This clonotype was found many times. The gene calls are TRBV7-6 and TRBJ2-7, with D tentatively TRBD1 (6 bases). The V gene's germline CDR1 is SGHVS and CDR2 FNYEAQ. The CDR3 sequence is 17 residues long. The V end was cut by 1 base, the J end by 2 bases, with 18 bases between. The CDR3 protein is CASSLGSNRDNTYEQYF. The CDR3 DNA reads as TGTGCCAGCAGCTTAGGATCCAATCGGGACAACACCTACGAGCAGTACTTC.

This sequence joins TRBV9 and TRBJ2-7, with 9 bases aligning to TRBD2. V was pared by 6 bases and J by 0 bases, with 7 bases of the junction left unmatched. In germline, CDR1 is SGDLS, CDR2 YYNGEE. This CDR3 is built from 15 residues. The CDR3 region is CASTPVAGASYEQYF. The CDR3 bases are TGTGCCAGCACCCCCGTAGCGGGAGCCTCCTACGAGCAGTACTTC.

This clonotype was observed many times. This chain uses TRBV3-1 with TRBJ2-2; 11 bases fit TRBD2. The germline gives CDR1 LGHDT, CDR2 YNNKEL (reference sequence). V lost 3 bases to trimming and J lost 6 bases; unmatched junction nucleotides: 6. The CDR3 runs to 16 residues. The CDR3 here is CASSQLAGGKAGELFF. Written as DNA, the CDR3 is TGTGCCAGCAGCCAGCTAGCGGGAGGAAAGGCCGGGGAGCTGTTTTTT.

The genes are TRBV30 and TRBJ1-2; D unresolved. Per germline, CDR1 GTSNPN and CDR2 SVGIG (reference sequence). This CDR3 contains 14 residues. The V end lost 4 bases, the J end lost 2 bases, and 14 bases lay between the germline ends. Here the CDR3 DNA reads TGTGCCTGGACCGTAGGGAATCGGAACTATGGCTACACCTTC. This sequence encodes CAWTVGNRNYGYTF.

This clonotype came up a few times. The chain has TRBV5-6 and TRBJ1-6, with D perhaps matching TRBD1 (5 bases). Trimming removed 2 bases from V and 7 bases from J, with 10 bases in between. This CDR3 contains 14 residues. Germline V gives CDR1 SGHDT, CDR2 YYEEEE. CDR3 sequence reads: CASSLQEYNSPLHF. As DNA, the CDR3 is TGTGCCAGCAGCTTACAGGAATACAATTCACCCCTCCACTTT.

This clonotype was picked up many times. This chain joins TRBV30 and TRBJ2-2; possibly TRBD2 for D (6 bases). CDR1 is GTSNPN, CDR2 SVGIG, per germline (reference sequence). This CDR3 is 13 amino acids long. V lost 2 bases to trimming and J lost 5 bases, with 9 bases between them. The CDR3 DNA reads TGTGCCTGGAGTCGGGAGAGGACCGGGGAGCTGTTTTTT. Translating gives CAWSRERTGELFF.

Only a few counts were recorded for this clonotype. An end of the junction does not agree with germline; a read error may underlie this. The genes are TRBV5-6 and TRBJ1-2, with a tentative D call TRBD1 (5 bases). The CDR3 totals 15 residues. Germline V gene lookup returns CDR1 SGHDT and CDR2 YYEEEE. CDR3 nucleotide sequence: TGTGCCAGCATCTTGGGGCGGATAATCAACTATGGCTACACCTTC. Encoded protein: CASILGRIINYGYTF.

This clonotype was seen at least ten times. One end of the junction does not line up with germline, which may come from a read error. The chain is built from TRBV5-1 and TRBJ2-5; D is uncertain. Germline CDR1 is SGHRS and CDR2 is YFSETQ. The CDR3 runs to 10 residues. This chain's CDR3 is CASSGETQYF. CDR3 in DNA: TGTGCCAGCAGTGGGGAGACCCAGTACTTC.

This clonotype showed up just a few times. The chain has TRBV7-9 and TRBJ1-1, with D perhaps TRBD1 (5 bases). V lost 4 bases to trimming and J lost 4 bases, with 10 bases between them. CDR1 SEHNR and CDR2 FQNEAQ come from the germline V gene (reference sequence). This CDR3 has 13 amino acids. CDR3 protein: CASSSGHLTEAFF. The CDR3, as DNA: TGTGCCAGCAGCTCCGGACACCTCACTGAAGCTTTCTTT.

This clonotype has a count of ten or more. The V gene is TRBV2, the J gene TRBJ2-1; 7 bases line up with TRBD2. Germline trimming cut 4 bases from V and 0 bases from J; bases unmatched to any gene: 3. CDR3 length: 15 residues. CDR1 is SNHLY, CDR2 FYNNEI, per germline. CDR3 residues: CASSGAGSSYNEQFF. Here the CDR3 DNA reads TGTGCCAGCAGTGGAGCGGGAAGCTCCTACAATGAGCAGTTCTTC.

This clonotype was counted many times. This sequence joins TRBV28 and TRBJ2-7; D possibly corresponds to TRBD1 (6 bases). Deletions cut 6 bases from V and 4 bases from J, with 10 bases between. This CDR3 is built from 12 residues. Germline values: CDR1 MDHEN, CDR2 SYDVKM. CDR3 residues: CASSGQLYEQYF. The CDR3 DNA reads TGTGCCAGCAGCGGACAGCTTTACGAGCAGTACTTC. The full variable domain, completed using reference TRBV28 and TRBJ2-7, is DVKVTQSSRYLVKRTGEKVFLECVQDMDHENMFWYRQDPGLGLRLIYFSYDVKMKEKGDIPEGYSVSREKKERFSLILESASTNQTSMYLCASSGQLYEQYFGPGTRLTVT.

This clonotype appeared many times. The V call is TRBV3-1, the J call TRBJ1-5; D is unclear. CDR3 length: 14 residues. Germline V lookup: CDR1 LGHDT, CDR2 YNNKEL (reference sequence). Trimming took 0 bases from V and 3 from J, leaving 6 bases between them. The CDR3 region has the DNA TGTGCCAGCAGCCAAGACAGGAACAATCAGCCCCAGCATTTT. Protein sequence: CASSQDRNNQPQHF.

This clonotype appeared a few times. The chain carries TRBV27 and TRBJ2-7, with D tentatively TRBD2 (6 bases). There are 13 residues in the CDR3. V was pared by 7 bases and J by 0 bases, with 10 bases between. CDR1 and CDR2 from the germline V gene are MNHEY and SMNVEV (reference sequence). This CDR3 reads CASTFSGSYEQYF. Here the CDR3 DNA reads TGTGCCAGCACCTTTAGCGGCTCCTACGAGCAGTACTTC.

The sample holds many counts of this clonotype. V is TRBV20-1 and J is TRBJ1-1; TRBD1 might be the D (6 bases). Germline assignment: CDR1 DFQATT and CDR2 SNEGSKA (reference sequence). The CDR3 extends over 12 amino acids. Trimming removed 6 bases from V and 3 bases from J, with 11 bases in between. The CDR3 sequence is CSAPRTDTEAFF. The CDR3 region has the DNA TGCAGTGCACCAAGGACAGACACTGAAGCTTTCTTT.

J is TRBJ2-3 and V is TRBV20-1; possibly TRBD2 for D (6 bases). CDR1 is DFQATT, CDR2 SNEGSKA, per germline (reference sequence). V was cut by 6 bases and J by 3 bases, with 19 bases left in between. The CDR3 has 15 amino acids. The CDR3 sequence: CSAHPSQGLTDTQYF. Written as DNA, the CDR3 is TGCAGTGCCCATCCAAGTCAAGGACTAACAGATACGCAGTATTTT.

This clonotype was seen at least ten times. V gene TRBV6-1 combines with J gene TRBJ2-2; D is possibly TRBD1 (6 bases). CDR1 and CDR2 (germline): MNHNS, SASEGT. V shed 5 bases and J shed 2 bases, with 21 bases lying between them. The CDR3 has 18 amino acids. The CDR3 region has the DNA TGTGCCAGCAGTCCCCCGGCAGGGGTCGTTACAAACACCGGGGAGCTGTTTTTT. Translating it yields CASSPPAGVVTNTGELFF.

This clonotype was counted many times. The V gene is TRBV7-8, the J gene TRBJ2-7, with TRBD2 identical over 8 bases. V shed 5 bases, J shed 2 bases, and the junction held 5 bases outside the gene matches. This CDR3 region has 14 residues. The germline CDR1 and CDR2 sequences are SGHVS and FQNEAQ. The CDR3 region is CASSERERAYEQYF. CDR3 nucleotides: TGTGCCAGCAGCGAGCGGGAGAGGGCCTACGAGCAGTACTTC.

This clonotype was seen many times. The rearrangement joins TRBV5-1 to TRBJ2-1; the match to TRBD2 covers 10 bases. The CDR3 has 17 amino acids. Trimming took 5 bases from V and 5 from J; bases not matched to a gene: 13. CDR1 SGHRS and CDR2 YFSETQ come from the germline V gene. The chain's CDR3 is CASRFLAGVGGDNEQFF. Here the CDR3 DNA reads TGCGCCAGCAGATTCCTAGCGGGAGTAGGGGGGGACAATGAGCAGTTCTTC.

This clonotype was counted many times. The genes are TRBV19 and TRBJ2-1; no definite D call. Germline loops: CDR1 LNHDA, CDR2 SQIVND (reference sequence). This CDR3 region has 13 residues. Trimming left V 3 bases short and J 5 bases short, with 8 bases between. CDR3 residues: CASSINRNNEQFF. DNA for the CDR3: TGTGCCAGTAGTATCAACAGAAACAATGAGCAGTTCTTC.

This clonotype was counted at least ten times. This chain links TRBV28 with TRBJ2-1; a weak D match, TRBD2 (6 bases). Germline V lookup: CDR1 MDHEN, CDR2 SYDVKM. V dropped 5 bases and J dropped 6 bases, with 14 bases sitting between them. This CDR3 region has 14 residues. The CDR3 is CASSMGLSPNEQFF. Written as DNA, the CDR3 is TGTGCCAGCAGTATGGGACTTTCTCCCAATGAGCAGTTCTTC.

The sample holds many counts of this clonotype. This chain links TRBV12-3 or TRBV12-4 with TRBJ1-5; the D gene is possibly TRBD1 (6 bases). Trimming pared 1 base from V and 5 bases from J, leaving 12 bases between. This CDR3 contains 15 residues. The CDR3 spells CASSLGGQRHQPQHF. CDR3 sequence (DNA): TGTGCCAGCAGTTTAGGGGGACAACGGCATCAGCCCCAGCATTTT.

The chain links TRBV5-4 to TRBJ2-3; TRBD2 aligns across 8 bases. With 4 bases clipped from V and 1 base from J, the junction kept 5 bases outside the gene matches. The CDR3 length is 15 residues. Looked up from germline, CDR1 is SGHNT and CDR2 is YYREEE (reference sequence). CDR3 residues: CASSTGLVGTDTQYF. CDR3 nucleotide sequence: TGTGCCAGCAGCACGGGACTAGTCGGCACAGATACGCAGTATTTT.